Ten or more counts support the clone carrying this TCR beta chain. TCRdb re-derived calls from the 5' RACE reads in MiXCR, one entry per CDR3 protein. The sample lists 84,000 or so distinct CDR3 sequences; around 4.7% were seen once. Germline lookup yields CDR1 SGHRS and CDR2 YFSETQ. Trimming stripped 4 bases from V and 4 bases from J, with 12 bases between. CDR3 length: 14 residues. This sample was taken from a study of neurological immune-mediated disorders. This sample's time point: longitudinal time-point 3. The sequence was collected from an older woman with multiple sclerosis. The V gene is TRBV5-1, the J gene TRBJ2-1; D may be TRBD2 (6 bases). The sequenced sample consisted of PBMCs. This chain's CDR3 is CASSGGTSYNEQFF. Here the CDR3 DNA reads TGCGCCAGCAGCGGGGGGACTTCATACAATGAGCAGTTCTTC.